The sequence of this TCR beta chain was determined in a study of T cells in Graves' hyperthyroidism and ophthalmopathy. The investigators amplified TCR beta CDR3 regions from RNA transcripts. The study used the HTBI primer set for a first-round RT-PCR of the TCR CDR3. TCRdb independently ran MiXCR on the multiplex PCR reads; one entry per CDR3 protein. The sample has about 540,000 distinct CDR3 sequences; 40% to 55% are singletons. Points from the study as a whole: For ophthalmopathy, model prediction preceded onset by a median about 6 months.

Any patient presenting with uncontrolled infection, other autoimmune disease, pregnancy or lactation was left out. Thyroid ultrasound and orbital computed tomography, with clinical symptoms and serum thyroxine and TRAb, informed diagnoses. The V gene's germline CDR1 is ENHRY and CDR2 SYGVKD. CDR3 length: 16 amino acids. V was pared by 0 bases and J by 5 bases, with 9 bases of the junction left unmatched. In the case of this clonotype: The antigen remains undetermined. This may be a read error: a much more frequent sequence differs by one nucleotide. The CDR3 ends on some other residue instead of the conserved phenylalanine or tryptophan, so this is likely a read error.

The genes are TRBV10-3 and TRBJ2-7; TRBD1 agrees at 8 bases. This TCR came from a woman between 18 and 29 years old with Graves' hyperthyroidism. Material for sequencing was peripheral blood or thyroid tissue (not recorded which). CDR3 nucleotides: TGTGCCATCAGTGAGTCGTGGCAGGGGGCAGTTAACGAGCAGTACCTC. Translating it yields CAISESWQGAVNEQYL.